This T cell receptor (beta chain) was captured in a study of cytomegalovirus exposure and HLA in healthy donors. Study-wide results and caveats: With further analysis later on, most CMV-associated TCR beta chains appeared HLA-restricted.

Deletions cut 4 bases from V and 8 bases from J, with 17 bases between. From germline, CDR1 is SGHKS and CDR2 YYEKEE (reference sequence). The CDR3 has 14 residues. In regard to this clone: What it binds is unknown.

Vbeta (60) and Jbeta (13) primers were used in the PCR. Repertoires were generated with immunoSEQ multiplex PCR, while TCRdb's copy carries only in-frame clones and drops some. The sample holds approximately 170,000 clones, roughly 76% seen once. Nominally healthy donors provided the samples, though records likely missed some immune exposures. The receptor was derived from a male donor in good health and CMV-seronegative. The V and J genes are TRBV5-5 and TRBJ2-3; D might be TRBD2 (5 bases). Sequenced material: PBMCs. The CDR3 here is CASSPLSGRGTQYF. The CDR3, as DNA: TGTGCCAGCAGCCCTTTATCGGGTCGGGGTACGCAGTATTTT.